The present entry profiles one TCR beta chain with its context. The data were taken from a study of T cell changes during pregnancy in multiple sclerosis. The assay was immunoSEQ multiplex PCR, and TCRdb's table has in-frame clones only and misses some. The sample has approximately 40,000 clones, approximately 90% seen once. From germline, CDR1 is PRHDT and CDR2 FYEKMQ (reference sequence). After removal of 5 bases from V and 2 bases from J, the junction contained 6 bases not matched to a gene. The CDR3 covers 14 residues. This clonotype was obtained from a female donor with multiple sclerosis, enrolled in a pregnancy study. This specimen consisted of CD4+ T cells from peripheral blood mononuclear cells, obtained before pregnancy. This rearrangement joins TRBV13 to TRBJ2-7; 7 positions agree with TRBD1. The CDR3 DNA follows: TGTGCCAGCAGCCCTCGACAGGGAACCTACGAGCAGTACTTC. It specifies CASSPRQGTYEQYF.